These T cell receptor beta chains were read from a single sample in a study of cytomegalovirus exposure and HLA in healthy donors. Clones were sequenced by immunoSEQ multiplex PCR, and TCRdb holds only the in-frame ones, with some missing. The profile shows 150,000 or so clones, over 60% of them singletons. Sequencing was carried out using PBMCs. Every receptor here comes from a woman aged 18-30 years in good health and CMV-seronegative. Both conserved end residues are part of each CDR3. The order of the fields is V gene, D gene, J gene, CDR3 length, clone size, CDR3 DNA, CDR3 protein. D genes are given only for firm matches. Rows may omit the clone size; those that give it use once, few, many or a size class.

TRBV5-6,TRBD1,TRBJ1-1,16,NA,TGTGCCAGCAGCTCAACTGGACAGGGAATGAACACTGAAGCTTTCTTT,CASSSTGQGMNTEAFF
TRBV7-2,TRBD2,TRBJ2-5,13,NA,TGTGCCAGCAGCCCGGGACTAGAAGAGACCCAGTACTTC,CASSPGLEETQYF
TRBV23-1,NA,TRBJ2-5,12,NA,TGCGCCAGCAGTCTTACTCAAGAGACCCAGTACTTC,CASSLTQETQYF
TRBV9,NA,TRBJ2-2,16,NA,TGTGCCAGCAGCGTACCTAGCGCCGGGGGAGCCGGGGAGCTGTTTTTT,CASSVPSAGGAGELFF
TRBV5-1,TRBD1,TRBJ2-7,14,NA,TGCGCCAGCAGCAGGGACAGCCTCTCCTACGAGCAGTACTTC,CASSRDSLSYEQYF
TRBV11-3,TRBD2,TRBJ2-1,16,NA,TGTGCCAGCAGCGACTTTGGGACTAGCGTGTACAATGAGCAGTTCTTC,CASSDFGTSVYNEQFF
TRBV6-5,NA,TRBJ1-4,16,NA,TGTGCCAGCAGTTACTCGAGTCGTGCAACTAATGAAAAACTGTTTTTT,CASSYSSRATNEKLFF
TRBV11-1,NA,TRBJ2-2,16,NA,TGTGCCAGCAGTCACGAGGGCGGACTACGGACCGGGGAGCTGTTTTTT,CASSHEGGLRTGELFF
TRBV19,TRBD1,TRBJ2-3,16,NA,TGTGCCACATCCAATTATGGGACAGGGAACACAGATACGCAGTATTTT,CATSNYGTGNTDTQYF
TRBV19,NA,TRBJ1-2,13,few,TGTGCCAGTGTGCCCACAGGTTTTTATGGCTACACCTTC,CASVPTGFYGYTF
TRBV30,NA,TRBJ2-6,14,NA,TGTGCCTGGAGTGAGAGCTCTGGGGCCAACGGCCTGACTTTC,CAWSESSGANGLTF
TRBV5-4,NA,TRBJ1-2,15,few,TGTGCCAGCAGCTTACCGGGTCGGGGAGACTCTGGCTACACCTTC,CASSLPGRGDSGYTF
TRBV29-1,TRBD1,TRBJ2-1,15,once,TGCAGCGTCGTACGGACAGGGGATCATGGCAATGAGCAGTTCTTC,CSVVRTGDHGNEQFF
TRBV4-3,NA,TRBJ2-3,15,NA,TGCGCCAGCAGCCAAGAGGCTAGCGGCACAGATACGCAGTATTTT,CASSQEASGTDTQYF
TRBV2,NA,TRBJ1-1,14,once,TGTGCCAGCAGTGAGTCGGCGGTGAACACTGAAGCTTTCTTT,CASSESAVNTEAFF